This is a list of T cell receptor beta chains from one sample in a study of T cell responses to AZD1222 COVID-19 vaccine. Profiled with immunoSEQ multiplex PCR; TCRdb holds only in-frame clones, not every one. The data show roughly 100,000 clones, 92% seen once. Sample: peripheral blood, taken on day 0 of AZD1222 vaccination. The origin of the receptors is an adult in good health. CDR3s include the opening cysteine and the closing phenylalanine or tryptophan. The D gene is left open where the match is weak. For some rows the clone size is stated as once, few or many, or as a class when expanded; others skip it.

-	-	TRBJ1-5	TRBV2	CATTQRGAQPQHF	TGTGCCACCACCCAACGGGGGGCTCAGCCCCAGCATTTT
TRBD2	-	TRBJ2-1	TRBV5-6	CASSPRTSGHNEQFF	TGTGCCAGCAGCCCCAGGACTAGCGGCCACAATGAGCAGTTCTTC
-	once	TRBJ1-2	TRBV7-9	CASSSTGTYGYTF	TGTGCCAGCAGCTCGACAGGAACCTATGGCTACACCTTC
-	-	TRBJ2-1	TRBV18	CASSLRATYNEQFF	TGTGCCAGCTCACTGAGGGCTACCTACAATGAGCAGTTCTTC
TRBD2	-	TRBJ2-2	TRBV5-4	CASSLAGLAGTGELFF	TGTGCCAGCAGCTTGGCGGGACTAGCGGGTACAGGGGAGCTGTTTTTT
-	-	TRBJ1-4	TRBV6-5	CASLETLGREKLFF	TGTGCCAGCCTCGAGACCCTCGGAAGGGAAAAACTGTTTTTT
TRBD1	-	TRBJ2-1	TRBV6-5	CASTPAGTGENEQFF	TGTGCCAGCACCCCTGCCGGGACAGGGGAGAATGAGCAGTTCTTC
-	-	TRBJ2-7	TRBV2	CASSNSGEQYF	TGTGCCAGCAGTAACAGCGGCGAGCAGTACTTC
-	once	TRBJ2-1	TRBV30	CAWSSGGNEQFF	TGTGCCTGGAGCTCTGGGGGTAATGAGCAGTTCTTC
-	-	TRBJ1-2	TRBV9	CASSVGGGIGGGYTF	TGTGCCAGCAGCGTAGGAGGTGGAATAGGGGGTGGCTACACCTTC